Below are 17 T cell receptor beta chains sequenced from a single sample in a study of shared clonotypes between healthy human individuals. Clones were read by immunoSEQ multiplex PCR, and TCRdb kept only the in-frame ones, dropping some. The data contain about 2,500,000 clones, around 90% of them singletons. Sequencing was done on a sample of naive CD4+ T cells sorted from blood. Subset meaning: CD45RA+ positively selected. The receptor source for this set is a man younger than 35 in good health.

V gene TRBV5-8 combines with J gene TRBJ2-3, with a possible D match to TRBD2 (5 bases). V lost 4 bases, J lost 2 bases, and 20 bases lay in between. This CDR3 is 17 amino acids long. The germline gives CDR1 SGHTS, CDR2 YDEGEE. CDR3 nucleotides: TGTGCCAGCAGCCCGGGTCTTTTACTAGGTAACACAGATACGCAGTATTTT. Amino acid sequence: CASSPGLLLGNTDTQYF.

This chain connects TRBV10-1 to TRBJ2-3; 9 nucleotides align to TRBD1. J gave up 6 bases and V 2 bases, and 6 bases lay outside the gene matches. Per germline, CDR1 WNHNN and CDR2 SYGVQD (reference sequence). The CDR3 has 15 amino acids. The CDR3 here is CASSEPRTGADTQYF. The DNA of the CDR3 is TGCGCCAGCAGTGAGCCGCGGACAGGGGCCGATACGCAGTATTTT.

Here the CDR3 DNA reads TGTGCCAGCAGCAAACAGGGGGCACAGGAGCAGTACTTC. Translated: CASSKQGAQEQYF. The rearrangement joins TRBV6-6 to TRBJ2-7; 9 nucleotides agree with TRBD1. Germline CDR1 MNHNY, CDR2 SVGAGI (reference sequence). This CDR3 region has 13 residues. V trimming: 6 bases; J trimming: 7 bases; junction bases outside the gene matches: 7.

The chain carries TRBV5-4 and TRBJ2-7, with D perhaps TRBD1 or TRBD2 (5 bases each). Trimming stripped 0 bases from V and 3 bases from J, with 13 bases between. CDR1 is SGHNT, CDR2 YYREEE, per germline (reference sequence). This CDR3 contains 15 residues. The CDR3 nucleotides are TGTGCCAGCAGCTTGGGAAACCGGGACGTCTACGAGCAGTACTTC. Amino acids: CASSLGNRDVYEQYF.

V gene TRBV2 combines with J gene TRBJ1-5; the match to TRBD1 covers 10 bases. Losses at the gene ends were 5 bases for V and 6 bases for J; bases not matched to a gene: 7. This CDR3 comprises 15 residues. Germline assignment: CDR1 SNHLY and CDR2 FYNNEI. The CDR3 DNA sequence: TGTGCCAGCAGTTGGGACAGGGGTACTTTTCAGCCCCAGCATTTT. Amino acid sequence: CASSWDRGTFQPQHF.

The rearrangement uses TRBV13 and TRBJ2-7; 7 bases line up with TRBD2. Per germline, CDR1 PRHDT and CDR2 FYEKMQ (reference sequence). Trimming cost V 5 bases and J 4 bases; bases outside gene matches: 11. CDR3 size: 15 residues. This CDR3 is CASSRVAAGGYEQYF. As DNA, the CDR3 is TGTGCCAGCAGCCGTGTAGCGGCCGGGGGGTACGAGCAGTACTTC.

V usage is TRBV28 and J usage is TRBJ2-1; 8 bases map to TRBD1. After removal of 4 bases from V and 8 bases from J, the junction contained 7 bases not matched to a gene. The germline V gene encodes CDR1 MDHEN and CDR2 SYDVKM. This CDR3 has 14 amino acids. For the CDR3, the DNA is TGTGCCAGCAGTTCCCGGGACAGGCCATATGAGCAGTTCTTC. Encoded protein: CASSSRDRPYEQFF.

The rearrangement joins TRBV30 to TRBJ2-1; no clear D gene. Per the germline V gene, CDR1 is GTSNPN and CDR2 is SVGIG (reference sequence). There are 13 residues in the CDR3. V gave up 1 base and J gave up 6 bases, with 10 bases separating them. CDR3 sequence: CAWSGFKVNEQFF. In nucleotides, the CDR3 is TGTGCCTGGAGTGGCTTTAAGGTCAATGAGCAGTTCTTC.

A remark on this clone: Other nucleotide sequences from this sample produce the same CDR3. The chain links TRBV29-1 to TRBJ1-1; D is ambiguous. Trimming took 4 bases from V and 0 from J, leaving 9 bases between them. The germline V gene has CDR1 SQVTM and CDR2 ANQGSEA. CDR3 size: 13 residues. In nucleotides, the CDR3 is TGCAGCGTTGGCAGCCCTGTGAACACTGAAGCTTTCTTT. Its protein is CSVGSPVNTEAFF.

The V gene is TRBV25-1, the J gene TRBJ1-1; D is possibly TRBD1 (5 bases). This CDR3 has 14 residues. Germline values: CDR1 MGHDK, CDR2 SYGVNS. V was cut by 7 bases and J by 3 bases, with 15 bases left in between. The CDR3 bases are TGTGCCAGCACCGGGACCGCACGACACACTGAAGCTTTCTTT. This sequence encodes CASTGTARHTEAFF.

The rearrangement uses TRBV5-1 and TRBJ2-1; the match to TRBD2 covers 11 bases. CDR3 length: 15 amino acids. With 4 bases clipped from V and 5 bases from J, the junction kept 5 bases outside the gene matches. Looked up from germline, CDR1 is SGHRS and CDR2 is YFSETQ. Here the CDR3 reads CASSPSGGSHNEQFF. The DNA for the CDR3 is TGCGCCAGCAGCCCTAGCGGGGGGTCTCACAATGAGCAGTTCTTC.

CDR3: CASSIQGSGANVLTF. The DNA for the CDR3 is TGTGCCAGCAGTATACAGGGATCCGGGGCCAACGTCCTGACTTTC. The chain combines TRBV7-3 with TRBJ2-6; possibly TRBD1 for D (6 bases). The CDR3 consists of 15 residues. Trimming pared 6 bases from V and 4 bases from J, leaving 13 bases between. Germline CDR1 and CDR2: SGHTA and FQGTGA. Variable domain in full (rest from reference TRBV7-3 and TRBJ2-6): GAGVSQTPSNKVTEKGKYVELRCDPISGHTALYWYRQSLGQGPEFLIYFQGTGAADDSGLPNDRFFAVRPEGSVSTLKIQRTERGDSAVYLCASSIQGSGANVLTFGAGSRLTVL.

This clone has only one observation. This chain links TRBV2 with TRBJ1-4; possible D gene TRBD1, 6 bases. The CDR3 consists of 14 residues. The V gene's germline CDR1 is SNHLY and CDR2 FYNNEI. Trimming stripped 6 bases from V and 4 bases from J, with 12 bases between. CDR3 region: CASRQQGINEKLFF. DNA of the CDR3: TGTGCCAGCAGGCAACAGGGAATTAATGAAAAACTGTTTTTT.

The CDR3 nucleotides read TGTGCCAGCAGCCAGACGACCGGAAATAATTCACCCCTCCACTTT. This encodes CASSQTTGNNSPLHF. The V call is TRBV14, the J call TRBJ1-6; D unclear. The germline V gene has CDR1 SGHDN and CDR2 FVKESK. The V end lost 3 bases, the J end lost 5 bases, and 11 bases lay between the germline ends. This CDR3 is built from 15 residues.

The gene calls are TRBV18 and TRBJ2-7, with D perhaps TRBD1 or TRBD2 (6 bases each). V was shortened by 0 bases and J by 2 bases, with 17 bases between the two germline ends. Germline values: CDR1 KGHSH, CDR2 LQKENI. This CDR3 has 17 residues. The CDR3 sequence is CASSPPPGAESTYEQYF. The CDR3, as DNA: TGTGCCAGCTCACCACCACCGGGGGCCGAATCTACCTACGAGCAGTACTTC. The variable domain in full, completed from reference TRBV18 and TRBJ2-7, reads NAGVMQNPRHLVRRRGQEARLRCSPMKGHSHVYWYRQLPEEGLKFMVYLQKENIIDESGMPKERFSAEFPKEGPSILRIQQVVRGDSAAYFCASSPPPGAESTYEQYFGPGTRLTVT.

The chain has TRBV29-1 and TRBJ1-4; D not resolved. Germline V lookup: CDR1 SQVTM, CDR2 ANQGSEA. This CDR3 contains 14 residues. Between the trimmed V and J ends, which lost 7 bases and 0 bases, there was a span of 12 bases. The DNA for the CDR3 is TGCAGCGCAAAGGACGGTGCAACTAATGAAAAACTGTTTTTT. It codes for CSAKDGATNEKLFF.

The chain links TRBV6-5 to TRBJ2-3; D may be TRBD2 (5 bases). Trimming left V 10 bases short and J 3 bases short, with 14 bases between. The V gene's germline CDR1 is MNHEY and CDR2 SVGAGI. The CDR3 extends over 13 amino acids. CDR3 DNA: TGTGCCACTACTTCGGACTCTACAGATACGCAGTATTTT. Amino acid sequence: CATTSDSTDTQYF.